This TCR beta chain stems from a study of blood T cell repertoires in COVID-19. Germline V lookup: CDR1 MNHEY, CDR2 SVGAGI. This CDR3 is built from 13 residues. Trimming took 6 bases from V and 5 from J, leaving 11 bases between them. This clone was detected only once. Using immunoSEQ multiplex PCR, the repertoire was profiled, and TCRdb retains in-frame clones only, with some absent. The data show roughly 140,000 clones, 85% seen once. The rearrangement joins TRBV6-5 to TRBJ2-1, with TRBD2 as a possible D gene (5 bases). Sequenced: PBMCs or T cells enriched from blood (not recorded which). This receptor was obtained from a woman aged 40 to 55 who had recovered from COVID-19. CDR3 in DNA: TGTGCCAGCAGGGTAGACGGGAACAATGAGCAGTTCTTC. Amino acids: CASRVDGNNEQFF.